The 13 T cell receptor beta chains below come from one sample, sequenced in a study of identical twins. TCRdb processed the 5' RACE reads anew with MiXCR; each CDR3 protein has one entry. The sample carries 1.5 million to 2 million distinct CDR3 sequences, around a third recorded once. The sequencing input was cord blood. The receptors come from a newborn girl in good health.

The table lists this clonotype with a few counts. V is TRBV7-2 and J is TRBJ2-3; maybe TRBD1 (5 bases). CDR1 and CDR2 from the germline V gene are SGHTA and FQGNSA. The CDR3 is made up of 16 amino acids. The ends were cut back, 1 base at V and 2 bases at J, with 13 bases in the middle. The CDR3 DNA sequence: TGTGCCAGCAGCTTAGTCTCAGGACACCTCACAGATACGCAGTATTTT. It translates to CASSLVSGHLTDTQYF.

This clonotype was seen only a few times. The V call is TRBV29-1, the J call TRBJ1-2, with D perhaps matching TRBD1 (6 bases). V was cut by 1 base and J by 5 bases, with 14 bases left in between. The CDR3 has 14 amino acids. The germline V gene encodes CDR1 SQVTM and CDR2 ANQGSEA. CDR3 sequence reads: CSVEVTGAGYGYTF. CDR3 nucleotides: TGCAGCGTTGAAGTTACGGGGGCAGGGTATGGCTACACCTTC.

Of note for this clonotype: Sequence at one end of the junction differs from germline and may be a read error. This chain uses TRBV20-1 with TRBJ2-5; D gene unclear. Germline loops: CDR1 DFQATT, CDR2 SNEGSKA (reference sequence). This CDR3 comprises 11 residues. The CDR3 loop is CSARDPVEPYF. Here the CDR3 DNA reads TGCAGTGCAAGAGACCCCGTCGAGCCGTACTTC.

This CDR3 reads CSAHVVTASYNEQFF. CDR3 coding DNA: TGCAGTGCTCATGTGGTGACGGCCTCCTACAATGAGCAGTTCTTC. This chain joins TRBV20-1 and TRBJ2-1; D not certain. The CDR3 consists of 15 residues. The V gene lost 5 bases and the J gene lost 0 bases, with 14 bases spanning the gap. Germline loops: CDR1 DFQATT, CDR2 SNEGSKA (reference sequence).

This clonotype was counted ten times or more. This chain connects TRBV5-4 to TRBJ2-7; either TRBD1 or TRBD2 may fit D (5 bases each). The CDR3 has 14 residues. Germline V gene data show CDR1 as SGHNT and CDR2 as YYREEE (reference sequence). Trimming took 4 bases from V and 0 from J, leaving 11 bases between them. In nucleotides, the CDR3 is TGTGCCAGCAGCCGGGACGGCAGCTCCTACGAGCAGTACTTC. Translating it yields CASSRDGSSYEQYF.

In nucleotides, the CDR3 is TGTGCCAGCCAGGACAGGGCCATTAAGAACACTGAAGCTTTCTTT. Translation gives CASQDRAIKNTEAFF. The chain has TRBV6-6 and TRBJ1-1; 8 bases are a match to TRBD1. The CDR3 has 15 amino acids. Germline loops: CDR1 MNHNY, CDR2 SVGAGI (reference sequence). Losses at the gene ends were 8 bases for V and 1 base for J; bases not matched to a gene: 9.

V gene TRBV28 combines with J gene TRBJ2-2; weak D call: TRBD2 (5 bases). V was clipped by 4 bases and J by 1 base, with 7 bases between them. Germline V lookup: CDR1 MDHEN, CDR2 SYDVKM. The CDR3 has 14 amino acids. The CDR3 reads CASSCRGNTGELFF. The CDR3 nucleotides are TGTGCCAGCAGTTGCCGGGGGAACACCGGGGAGCTGTTTTTT.

The chain couples TRBV14 to TRBJ2-4; the match to TRBD2 covers 7 bases. Germline CDR1 SGHDN, CDR2 FVKESK. This CDR3 contains 14 residues. After removal of 1 base from V and 10 bases from J, the junction contained 7 bases not matched to a gene. The CDR3 region is CASSQAGGTTIQYF. Written as DNA, the CDR3 is TGTGCCAGCAGCCAAGCGGGGGGTACGACTATTCAGTACTTC.

The sample holds a few counts of this clonotype. The chain is built from TRBV4-1 and TRBJ2-1; 7 bases map to TRBD1. CDR3 length: 15 amino acids. Germline-derived CDR1 and CDR2 are MGHRA and YSYEKL. The ends lost 2 bases at V and 5 bases at J; junction bases unmatched: 6. In DNA, the CDR3 is TGCGCCAGCAGCCAACCCGAGACAGGGAACAATGAGCAGTTCTTC. Translation: CASSQPETGNNEQFF.

This clonotype occurred a few times. This chain joins TRBV3-1 and TRBJ2-1; a weak D match, TRBD2 (6 bases). Trimming stripped 0 bases from V and 0 bases from J, with 15 bases between. Per germline, CDR1 LGHDT and CDR2 YNNKEL (reference sequence). The CDR3 sequence is 18 residues long. The CDR3 is CASSQEAAGFSSYNEQFF. In DNA form, the CDR3 reads TGTGCCAGCAGCCAAGAAGCCGCGGGGTTTAGCTCCTACAATGAGCAGTTCTTC.

A few counts support this clonotype. The chain uses TRBV3-1 and TRBJ1-2, with unresolved D. The germline V and J ends were trimmed by 0 bases and 8 bases, with 16 bases remaining between them. Per germline, CDR1 LGHDT and CDR2 YNNKEL (reference sequence). The CDR3 covers 15 residues. The CDR3 coding sequence is TGTGCCAGCAGCCAAGAACCGGACGGCCGAGGCGGCTACACCTTC. Amino acids: CASSQEPDGRGGYTF.

This clonotype came up many times. The V gene is TRBV10-3, the J gene TRBJ2-5; a weak D match, TRBD2 (5 bases). V was pared by 2 bases and J by 13 bases, with 20 bases between. Germline loops: CDR1 ENHRY, CDR2 SYGVKD. This CDR3 is built from 14 residues. CDR3 bases: TGTGCCATCAGTGAGCGAGCGGAGGCAACCCCTACGTACTTC. It specifies CAISERAEATPTYF.

This clonotype has a count of ten or more. CDR3 loop: CASSLRQVLAKNIQYF. Written as DNA, the CDR3 is TGTGCCAGCAGCCTGCGACAGGTCCTAGCCAAAAACATTCAGTACTTC. V gene TRBV7-8 combines with J gene TRBJ2-4; D is possibly TRBD1 (6 bases). The germline V and J ends were trimmed by 5 bases and 0 bases, with 14 bases remaining between them. Germline-derived CDR1 and CDR2 are SGHVS and FQNEAQ. The CDR3 spans 16 residues.